A selection of T cell receptor beta chains follows, all from one sample in a study of T cells in Graves' hyperthyroidism and ophthalmopathy. TCRdb reanalysed the multiplex PCR reads using MiXCR and keeps one entry per CDR3 protein. This sample has roughly 380,000 distinct CDR3 sequences, with approximately 15% found just once. Sample: blood. The source is a woman aged 55-70 years with Graves' hyperthyroidism. Both conserved end residues are part of each CDR3. The order of the fields is V gene, D gene, J gene, clone size, CDR3 DNA, CDR3 protein. D genes are given only for firm matches. Clone size, where shown, is once, few, many, or a class for clones that have expanded.

TRBV24-1	NA	TRBJ2-7	NA	TGTGCCACCAGTGACCCTGGGACATACGAGCAGTACTTC	CATSDPGTYEQYF
TRBV20-1	NA	TRBJ2-4	many	TGCAGTGCTAGAGATCGGAGCGGTTTCGGGGCAAACATTCAGTACTTC	CSARDRSGFGANIQYF
TRBV4-1	TRBD1	TRBJ1-2	NA	TGCGCCAGCAGCCAGAGGGACAGGGGTAACTATGGCTACACCTTC	CASSQRDRGNYGYTF
TRBV2	TRBD1	TRBJ2-5	many	TGTGCCAGCAGCACAGGGGGTCTCCAAGAGACCCAGTACTTC	CASSTGGLQETQYF
TRBV19	TRBD1	TRBJ1-5	few	TGTGCCAGTAGTAGAGGACAGGGCGGGGGCAATCAGCCCCAGCATTTT	CASSRGQGGGNQPQHF
TRBV2	NA	TRBJ2-7	NA	TGTGCCAGCAGTGGAGGCAGTAACGAGCAGTACTTC	CASSGGSNEQYF
TRBV13	TRBD2	TRBJ2-3	many	TGTGCCACTCCGGGGACTAGCGGGAGTACAGATACGCAGTATTTT	CATPGTSGSTDTQYF
TRBV7-8	NA	TRBJ2-7	many	TGTGCCAGCAGCCCCGACAGGTTAACGCGACGCTACGAGCAGTACTTC	CASSPDRLTRRYEQYF
TRBV16	NA	TRBJ1-1	many	TGTGCCAGCAGCTCTCAGATGAACACTGAAGCTTTCTTT	CASSSQMNTEAFF
TRBV29-1	NA	TRBJ2-5	NA	TGCAGCGTCCTGAGGACGCCGCAATCACAAGAGACCCAGTACTTC	CSVLRTPQSQETQYF
TRBV6-1	TRBD2	TRBJ2-7	many	TGTGCCAGCAGTGGGGGACTAGCGGGAGTTAACGAGCAGTACTTC	CASSGGLAGVNEQYF
TRBV5-1	TRBD1	TRBJ1-1	NA	TGCGCCAGCAGTTCGACCGGGACAGGGGACACTGAAGCTTTCTTT	CASSSTGTGDTEAFF
TRBV10-1	TRBD2	TRBJ2-5	NA	TGCGCCAGCAGTAGGTCAGCGGGAGATGGAGAGACCCAGTACTTC	CASSRSAGDGETQYF
TRBV18	NA	TRBJ2-5	many	TGTGCCAGCTCACCGGTAGACCAAGAGACCCAGTACTTC	CASSPVDQETQYF
TRBV30	NA	TRBJ2-7	many	TGTGCCTGGAGTGTACCACGGAGGTCCGGCGAGCAGTACTTC	CAWSVPRRSGEQYF
TRBV15	TRBD2	TRBJ2-3	many	TGTGCCACCAGCGGACGAGGACTAGCGGGAACAGATACGCAGTATTTT	CATSGRGLAGTDTQYF
TRBV20-1	TRBD2	TRBJ2-7	many	TGCAGTGCTAGAGATAGCGGGAGGGCCGGCCTTGCCTACGAGCAGTACTTC	CSARDSGRAGLAYEQYF
TRBV2	NA	TRBJ2-3	few	TGTGCCAGCGGCCGGACAACCAGCACAGATACGCAGTATTTT	CASGRTTSTDTQYF
TRBV28	NA	TRBJ2-3	many	TGTGCCAGCAGTCAGGGGAATAGTCCAGATACGCAGTATTTT	CASSQGNSPDTQYF
TRBV5-5	TRBD1	TRBJ1-1	few	TGTGCCAGCAGCTCATACGACAGGGACACTGAAGCTTTCTTT	CASSSYDRDTEAFF
TRBV30	NA	TRBJ2-3	NA	TGTGCCCTCTCGGGGGCTAGCACAGATACGCAGTATTTT	CALSGASTDTQYF
TRBV28	NA	TRBJ2-7	few	TGTGCCAGCAGTTTGGAGGGTGTCTACGAGCAGTACTTC	CASSLEGVYEQYF
TRBV11-1	TRBD1	TRBJ2-7	many	TGTGCCAGCAGCATCCGGGACAGGGGGCTGTACGAGCAGTACTTC	CASSIRDRGLYEQYF
TRBV12-5	NA	TRBJ1-5	NA	TGTGCTAGTGGTTTCCAGGGTAACCAGCCCCAGCATTTT	CASGFQGNQPQHF
TRBV5-1	TRBD1	TRBJ1-2	NA	TGCGCCAGCATGATACAGCCAGGGGGCTCGGATGGCTACACCTTC	CASMIQPGGSDGYTF
TRBV7-9	NA	TRBJ2-5	NA	TGTGCCAGCAGCTTATTCGGGAAAGAGACCCAGTACTTC	CASSLFGKETQYF
TRBV3-1	NA	TRBJ2-4	many	TGTGCCAGCAGCCAAAGGGAAAACATTCAGTACTTC	CASSQRENIQYF
TRBV20-1	TRBD1	TRBJ1-2	many	TGCAGTGCTCCTCGGACAGGGGCCAGCTACACCTTC	CSAPRTGASYTF
TRBV5-1	NA	TRBJ2-7	many	TGCGCCAGCAGCTTGAGGGCAGCTACGAGCGAGCAGTACTTC	CASSLRAATSEQYF
TRBV20-1	TRBD2	TRBJ2-7	many	TGCAGCGCCTCGACTAGCGGGATAACGGGCGAGCAGTACTTC	CSASTSGITGEQYF
TRBV30	NA	TRBJ2-7	many	TGTGCCTGGAGTGGCGGCTCCTACGAGCAGTACTTC	CAWSGGSYEQYF
TRBV5-8	NA	TRBJ2-1	few	TGTGCCAGCAGCTTGCGGACGTTCGGCGATGAGCAGTTCTTC	CASSLRTFGDEQFF
TRBV19	NA	TRBJ2-6	many	TGTGCCAGTACAGCCGGGCGTGGCTCTGGGGCCAACGTCCTGACTTTC	CASTAGRGSGANVLTF
TRBV7-6	TRBD1	TRBJ2-5	many	TGTGCCAGCAGCTCTCGGACAGGGCAACAAGAGACCCAGTACTTC	CASSSRTGQQETQYF
TRBV11-2	TRBD2	TRBJ2-1	many	TGTGCCAGCAGCCCACTAGCGGGAGGCCGCGATGAGCAGTTCTTC	CASSPLAGGRDEQFF
TRBV12-3/TRBV12-4	TRBD2	TRBJ2-2	few	TGTGCCAGCCGCACTAGCGGGAGGGTGGGCACCGGGGAGCTGTTTTTT	CASRTSGRVGTGELFF
TRBV27	NA	TRBJ2-7	many	TGTGCCAGCAGTTTCCAGGGCGTCGGGGAGCAGTACTTC	CASSFQGVGEQYF
TRBV11-3	TRBD2	TRBJ2-1	many	TGTGCCAGCAGCTTAGGGCGGGAGAGTGATGAGCAGTTCTTC	CASSLGRESDEQFF
TRBV24-1	NA	TRBJ1-2	few	TGTGCCACCAGTGACGTCACGGTCAGGGAACCCTATGGCTACACCTTC	CATSDVTVREPYGYTF
TRBV5-1	NA	TRBJ1-5	many	TGCGCCAGCAGCTTGACAGGGCCCTATAGCAATCAGCCCCAGCATTTT	CASSLTGPYSNQPQHF
TRBV5-8	NA	TRBJ2-7	NA	TGTGCCAGCAGCTTGGACGGGAGTGGCGAGCAGTACTTC	CASSLDGSGEQYF
TRBV7-3	NA	TRBJ2-7	many	TGTGCCAGCAGCTTAACACCTCGTGTAGTAGCGACCTACGAGCAGTACTTC	CASSLTPRVVATYEQYF
TRBV24-1	TRBD1	TRBJ2-5	many	TGTGCCACCAGTGCGCGGACAGGTCAAGAGACCCAGTACTTC	CATSARTGQETQYF
TRBV20-1	NA	TRBJ2-7	many	TGCAGTGCTAGAGATGCTGGGGAGCAGTACTTC	CSARDAGEQYF
TRBV20-1	TRBD2	TRBJ2-1	many	TGCAGTGCTAGAAGGCTAGCGGCCTACAATGAGCAGTTCTTC	CSARRLAAYNEQFF
TRBV20-1	NA	TRBJ2-3	many	TGCAGTGCTAGGACTATCGATAACACAGATACGCAGTATTTT	CSARTIDNTDTQYF
TRBV20-1	TRBD2	TRBJ2-7	NA	TGCAGTGCCCCGGGACTAGGGGTCTCCTACGAGCAGTACTTC	CSAPGLGVSYEQYF
TRBV20-1	TRBD1	TRBJ2-5	many	TGCAGTGCTACCCAGACAGGGGGCCACGAGACCCAGTACTTC	CSATQTGGHETQYF
TRBV10-3	NA	TRBJ1-6	NA	TGTGCCATCAGTCCCAGCCTCATGAATTCACCCCTCCACTTT	CAISPSLMNSPLHF
TRBV4-1	NA	TRBJ1-5	NA	TGCGCCAGCAGCCAAGAGGCGGCAGGGAGCAATCAGCCCCAGCATTTT	CASSQEAAGSNQPQHF
TRBV9	NA	TRBJ1-2	many	TGTGCCAGCAGCCGACAGCAAGAGTATGGCTACACCTTC	CASSRQQEYGYTF
TRBV30	NA	TRBJ1-3	many	TGTGCCTGGAGTGTACGGAACAGGGACACCATATATTTT	CAWSVRNRDTIYF
TRBV19	NA	TRBJ1-2	many	TGTGCCAGTAGTCCCAGGGACGGGCGCCTCTATGGCTACACCTTC	CASSPRDGRLYGYTF
TRBV28	TRBD2	TRBJ2-2	many	TGTGCCAGCAGTTCCACGGGGGGTGTCGGGGAGCTGTTTTTT	CASSSTGGVGELFF
TRBV5-1	NA	TRBJ2-1	many	TGCGCCAGCAGCTTGGCTCTGGGCTTCTATGAGCAGTTCTTC	CASSLALGFYEQFF
TRBV7-9	TRBD2	TRBJ2-3	many	TGTGCCAGCATCGTAGCGGGTTACACAGATACGCAGTATTTT	CASIVAGYTDTQYF